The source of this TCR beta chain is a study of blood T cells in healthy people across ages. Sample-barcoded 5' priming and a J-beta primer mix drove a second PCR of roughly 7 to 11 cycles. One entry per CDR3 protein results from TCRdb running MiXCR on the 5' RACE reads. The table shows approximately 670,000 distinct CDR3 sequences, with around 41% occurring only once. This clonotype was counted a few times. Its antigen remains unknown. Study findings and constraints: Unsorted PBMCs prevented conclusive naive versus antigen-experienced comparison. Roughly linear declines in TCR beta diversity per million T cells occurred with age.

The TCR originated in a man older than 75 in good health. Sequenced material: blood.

The CDR3 nucleotides are TGTGCCAGCAGGGTGGGACAGGGGAACAATGAGCAGTTCTTC. It encodes CASRVGQGNNEQFF. This sequence joins TRBV27 and TRBJ2-1; 10 nucleotides match TRBD1. The CDR3 extends over 14 amino acids. With 6 bases clipped from V and 5 bases from J, the junction kept 4 bases outside the gene matches. CDR1 is MNHEY, CDR2 SMNVEV, per germline (reference sequence).